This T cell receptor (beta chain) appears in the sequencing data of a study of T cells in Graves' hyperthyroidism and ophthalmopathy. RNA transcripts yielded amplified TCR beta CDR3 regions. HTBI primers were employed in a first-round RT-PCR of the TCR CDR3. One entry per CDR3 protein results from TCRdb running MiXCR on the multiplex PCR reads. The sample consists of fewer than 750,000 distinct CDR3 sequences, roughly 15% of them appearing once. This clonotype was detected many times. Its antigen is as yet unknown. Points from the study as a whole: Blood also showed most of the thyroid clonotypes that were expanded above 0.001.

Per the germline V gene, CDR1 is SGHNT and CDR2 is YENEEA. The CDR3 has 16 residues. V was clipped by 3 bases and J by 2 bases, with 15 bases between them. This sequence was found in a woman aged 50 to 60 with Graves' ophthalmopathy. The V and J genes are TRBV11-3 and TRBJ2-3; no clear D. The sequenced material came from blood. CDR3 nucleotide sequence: TGTGCCAGCAGCTTGGAATGGCCAAAGCACACAGATACGCAGTATTTT. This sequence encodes CASSLEWPKHTDTQYF.